This TCR beta chain was identified in a study of shared clonotypes between healthy human individuals. CD8 cells classed as naive were CD45RO-negative and positively selected for CCR7, excluding terminally differentiated effector memory CD45RA+ cells. V was cut by 0 bases and J by 1 base, with 6 bases left in between. CDR1 and CDR2 (germline): LGHNA, YSLEER. CDR3 length: 14 residues. As for this clone: No antigen is known for it.

Deep-level running was used for the assay. Several immunoSEQ plates received, in even portions, the genomic DNA of each subset. The assay was immunoSEQ multiplex PCR, and TCRdb's table has in-frame clones only and misses some. The sample lists millions of clones, about 95% seen once, with 0.85% to 1.3% in the top ten. Overall study results and limits: It was the non-shared clonotypes that had lower generation probabilities than clonotypes shared by all four donors.

The chain couples TRBV4-3 to TRBJ1-2; D ambiguous. The source of this sequence is a man younger than 30 in good health. The sample consisted of naive CD8+ T cells sorted from blood. CDR3 in amino acids: CASSQDLNNYGYTF. The CDR3 nucleotides are TGCGCCAGCAGCCAAGATTTAAATAACTATGGCTACACCTTC.